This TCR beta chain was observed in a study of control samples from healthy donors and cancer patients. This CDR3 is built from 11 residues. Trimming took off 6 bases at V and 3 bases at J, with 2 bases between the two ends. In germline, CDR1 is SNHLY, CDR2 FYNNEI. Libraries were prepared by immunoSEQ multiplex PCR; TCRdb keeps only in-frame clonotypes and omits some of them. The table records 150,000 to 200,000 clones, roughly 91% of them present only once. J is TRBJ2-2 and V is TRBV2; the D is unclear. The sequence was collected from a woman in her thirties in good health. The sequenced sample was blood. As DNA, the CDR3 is TGTGCCAGCAGAGACACCGGGGAGCTGTTTTTT. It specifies CASRDTGELFF.